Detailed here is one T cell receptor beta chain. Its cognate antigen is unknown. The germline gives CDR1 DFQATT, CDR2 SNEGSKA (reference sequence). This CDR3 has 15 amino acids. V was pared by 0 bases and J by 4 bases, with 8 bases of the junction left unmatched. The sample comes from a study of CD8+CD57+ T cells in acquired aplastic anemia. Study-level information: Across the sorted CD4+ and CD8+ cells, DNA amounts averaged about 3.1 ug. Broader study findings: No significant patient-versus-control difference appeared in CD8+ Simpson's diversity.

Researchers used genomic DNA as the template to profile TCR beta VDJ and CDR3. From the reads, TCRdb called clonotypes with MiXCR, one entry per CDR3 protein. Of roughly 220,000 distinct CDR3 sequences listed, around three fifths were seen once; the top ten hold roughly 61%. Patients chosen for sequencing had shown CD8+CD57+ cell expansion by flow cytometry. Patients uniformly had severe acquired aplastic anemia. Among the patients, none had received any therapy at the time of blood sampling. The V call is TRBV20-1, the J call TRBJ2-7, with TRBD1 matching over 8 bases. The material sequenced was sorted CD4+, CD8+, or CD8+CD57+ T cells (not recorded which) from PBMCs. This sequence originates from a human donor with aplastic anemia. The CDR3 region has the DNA TGCAGTGCTAGAGATATTGGGACAGGTCGTTACGAGCAGTACTTC. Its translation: CSARDIGTGRYEQYF.